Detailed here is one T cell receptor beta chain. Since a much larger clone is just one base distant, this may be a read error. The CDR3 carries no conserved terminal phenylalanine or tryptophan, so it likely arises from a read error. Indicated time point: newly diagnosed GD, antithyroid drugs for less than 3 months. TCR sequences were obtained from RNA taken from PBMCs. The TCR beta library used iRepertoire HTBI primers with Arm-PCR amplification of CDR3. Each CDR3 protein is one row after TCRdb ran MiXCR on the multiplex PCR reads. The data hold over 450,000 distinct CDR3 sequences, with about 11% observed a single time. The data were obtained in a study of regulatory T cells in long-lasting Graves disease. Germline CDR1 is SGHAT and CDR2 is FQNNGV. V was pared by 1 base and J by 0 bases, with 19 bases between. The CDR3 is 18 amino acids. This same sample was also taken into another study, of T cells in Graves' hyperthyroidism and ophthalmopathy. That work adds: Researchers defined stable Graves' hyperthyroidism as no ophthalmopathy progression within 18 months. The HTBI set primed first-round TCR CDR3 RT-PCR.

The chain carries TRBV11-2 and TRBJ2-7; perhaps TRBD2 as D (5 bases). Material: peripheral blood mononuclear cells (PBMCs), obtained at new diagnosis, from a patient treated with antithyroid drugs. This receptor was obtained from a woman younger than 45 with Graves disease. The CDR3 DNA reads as TGTGCCAGCAGCTTAGCCCTTGAGTGGCGGGCAACCTCCTACGAGCAGTACCTC. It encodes CASSLALEWRATSYEQYL.